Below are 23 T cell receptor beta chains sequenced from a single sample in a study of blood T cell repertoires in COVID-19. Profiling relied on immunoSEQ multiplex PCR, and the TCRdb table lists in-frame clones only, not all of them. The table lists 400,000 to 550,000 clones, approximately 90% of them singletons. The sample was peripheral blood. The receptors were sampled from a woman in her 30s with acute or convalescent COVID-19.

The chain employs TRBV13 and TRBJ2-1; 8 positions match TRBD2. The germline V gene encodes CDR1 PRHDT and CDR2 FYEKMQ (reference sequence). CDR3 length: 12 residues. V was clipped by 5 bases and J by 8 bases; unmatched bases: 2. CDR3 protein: CASSRRGDEQFF. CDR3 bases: TGTGCCAGCAGCCGGCGGGGGGATGAGCAGTTCTTC. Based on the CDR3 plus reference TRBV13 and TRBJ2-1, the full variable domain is AAGVIQSPRHLIKEKRETATLKCYPIPRHDTVYWYQQGPGQDPQFLISFYEKMQSDKGSIPDRFSAQQFSDYHSELNMSSLELGDSALYFCASSRRGDEQFFGPGTRLTVL.

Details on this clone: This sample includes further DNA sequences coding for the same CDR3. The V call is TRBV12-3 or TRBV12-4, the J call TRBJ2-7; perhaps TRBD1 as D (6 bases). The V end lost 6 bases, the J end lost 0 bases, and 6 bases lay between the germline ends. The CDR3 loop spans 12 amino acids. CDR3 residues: CASRTGSYEQYF. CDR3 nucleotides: TGTGCCAGCAGGACAGGCTCCTACGAGCAGTACTTC.

In nucleotides, the CDR3 is TGTGCCAGCAGCCGCCTGGGCGCAAGCTCCTACAATGAGCAGTTCTTC. It yields the protein CASSRLGASSYNEQFF. This rearrangement joins TRBV11-1 to TRBJ2-1; D not certain. This CDR3 comprises 16 residues. V was shortened by 5 bases and J by 0 bases, with 14 bases between the two germline ends. Germline V lookup: CDR1 SGHAT, CDR2 FQDESV (reference sequence).

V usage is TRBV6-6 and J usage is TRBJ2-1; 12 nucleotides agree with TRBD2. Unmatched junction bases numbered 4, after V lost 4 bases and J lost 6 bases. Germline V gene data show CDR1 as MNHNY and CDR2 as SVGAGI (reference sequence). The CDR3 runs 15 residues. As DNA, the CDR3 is TGTGCCAGCAGTTCTAGCGGGGGGGCCGGCAATGAGCAGTTCTTC. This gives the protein CASSSSGGAGNEQFF.

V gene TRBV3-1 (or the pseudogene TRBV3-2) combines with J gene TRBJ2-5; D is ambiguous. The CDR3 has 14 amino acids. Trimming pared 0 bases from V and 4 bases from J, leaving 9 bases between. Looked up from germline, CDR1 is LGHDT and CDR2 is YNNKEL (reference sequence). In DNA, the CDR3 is TGTGCCAGCAGCCAAGAGGAGCCTTCAGAGACCCAGTACTTC. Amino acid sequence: CASSQEEPSETQYF.

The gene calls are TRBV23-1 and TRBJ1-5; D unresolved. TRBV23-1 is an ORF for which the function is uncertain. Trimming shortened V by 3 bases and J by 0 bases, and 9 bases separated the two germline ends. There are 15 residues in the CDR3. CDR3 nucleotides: TGCGCCAGCAGTCATTTAATCTATAGCAATCAGCCCCAGCATTTT. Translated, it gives CASSHLIYSNQPQHF.

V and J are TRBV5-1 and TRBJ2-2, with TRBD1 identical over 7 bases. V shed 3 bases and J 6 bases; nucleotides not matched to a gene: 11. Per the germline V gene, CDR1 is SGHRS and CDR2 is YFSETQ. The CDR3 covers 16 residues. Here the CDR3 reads CASSYGQEKVAGELFF. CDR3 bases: TGCGCCAGCAGCTACGGACAGGAGAAGGTCGCCGGGGAGCTGTTTTTT.

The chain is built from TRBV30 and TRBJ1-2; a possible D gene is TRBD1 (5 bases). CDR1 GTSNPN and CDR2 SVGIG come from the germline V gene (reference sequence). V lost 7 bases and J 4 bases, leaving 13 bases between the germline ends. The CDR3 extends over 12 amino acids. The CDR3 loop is CASQGAVYGYTF. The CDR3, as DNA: TGTGCCTCCCAAGGGGCAGTCTATGGCTACACCTTC.

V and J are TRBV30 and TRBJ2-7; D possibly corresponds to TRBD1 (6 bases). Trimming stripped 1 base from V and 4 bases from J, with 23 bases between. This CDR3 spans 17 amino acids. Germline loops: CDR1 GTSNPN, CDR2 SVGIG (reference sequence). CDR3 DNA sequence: TGTGCCTGGAGTGCCGATACGATTGGACAGCCTACGTACGAGCAGTACTTC. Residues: CAWSADTIGQPTYEQYF.

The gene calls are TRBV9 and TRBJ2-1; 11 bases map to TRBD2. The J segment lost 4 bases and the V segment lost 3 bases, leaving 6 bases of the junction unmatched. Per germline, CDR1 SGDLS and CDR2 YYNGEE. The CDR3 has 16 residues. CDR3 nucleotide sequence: TGTGCCAGCAGCGGTAGCGGGGGGGCCTCTTACAATGAGCAGTTCTTC. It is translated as CASSGSGGASYNEQFF.

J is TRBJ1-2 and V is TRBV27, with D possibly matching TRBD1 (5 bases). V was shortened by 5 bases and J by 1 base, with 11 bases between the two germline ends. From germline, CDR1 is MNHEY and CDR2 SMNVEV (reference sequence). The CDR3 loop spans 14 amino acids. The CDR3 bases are TGTGCCAGCAGTCATCGGGGGGGTAACTATGGCTACACCTTC. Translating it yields CASSHRGGNYGYTF.

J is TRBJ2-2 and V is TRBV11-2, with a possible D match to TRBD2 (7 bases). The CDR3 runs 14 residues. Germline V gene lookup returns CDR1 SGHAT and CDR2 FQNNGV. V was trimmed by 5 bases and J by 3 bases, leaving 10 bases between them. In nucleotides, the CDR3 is TGTGCCAGCAGCCGGGGGGCGGACACCGGGGAGCTGTTTTTT. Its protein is CASSRGADTGELFF.

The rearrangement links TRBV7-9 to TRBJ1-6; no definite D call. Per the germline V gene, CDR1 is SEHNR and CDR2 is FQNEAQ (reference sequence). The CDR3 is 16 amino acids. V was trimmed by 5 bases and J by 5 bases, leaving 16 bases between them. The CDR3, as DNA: TGTGCCAGCAGCCCCGTGGGGAGGAGGGATAATTCACCCCTCCACTTT. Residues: CASSPVGRRDNSPLHF.

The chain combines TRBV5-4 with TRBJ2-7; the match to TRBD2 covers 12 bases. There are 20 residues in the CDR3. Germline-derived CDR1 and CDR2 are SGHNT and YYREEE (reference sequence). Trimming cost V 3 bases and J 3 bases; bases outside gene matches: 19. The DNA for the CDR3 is TGTGCCAGCAGCTCCTTTCCGCCTCTAGCGGGGGGGCCGGGCATCTACGAGCAGTACTTC. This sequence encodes CASSSFPPLAGGPGIYEQYF. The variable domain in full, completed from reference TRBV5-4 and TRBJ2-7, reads ETGVTQSPTHLIKTRGQQVTLRCSSQSGHNTVSWYQQALGQGPQFIFQYYREEENGRGNFPPRFSGLQFPNYSSELNVNALELDDSALYLCASSSFPPLAGGPGIYEQYFGPGTRLTVT.

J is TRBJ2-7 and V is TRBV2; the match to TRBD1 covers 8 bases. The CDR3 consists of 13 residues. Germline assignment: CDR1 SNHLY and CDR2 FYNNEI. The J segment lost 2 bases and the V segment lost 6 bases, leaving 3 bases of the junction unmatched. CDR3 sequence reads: CASRGQGTYEQYF. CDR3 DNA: TGTGCCAGCAGAGGACAGGGTACCTACGAGCAGTACTTC.

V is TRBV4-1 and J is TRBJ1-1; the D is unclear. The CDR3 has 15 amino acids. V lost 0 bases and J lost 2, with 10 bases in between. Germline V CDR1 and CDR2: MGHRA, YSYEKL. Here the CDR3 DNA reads TGCGCCAGCAGCCAAGAGTTTGTGACTAACACTGAAGCTTTCTTT. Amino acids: CASSQEFVTNTEAFF.

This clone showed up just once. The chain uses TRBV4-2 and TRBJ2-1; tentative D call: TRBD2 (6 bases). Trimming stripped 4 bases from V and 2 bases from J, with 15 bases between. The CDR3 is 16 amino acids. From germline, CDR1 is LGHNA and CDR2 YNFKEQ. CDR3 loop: CASSREWGGTYNEQFF. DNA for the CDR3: TGTGCCAGCAGCCGAGAATGGGGCGGGACCTACAATGAGCAGTTCTTC.

CDR3 protein: CASSPPPYRWNLNEQFF. DNA of the CDR3: TGTGCCAGCAGCCCTCCTCCGTACAGGTGGAATCTCAATGAGCAGTTCTTC. This rearrangement joins TRBV14 to TRBJ2-1, with D perhaps matching TRBD1 (5 bases). The CDR3 sequence is 17 residues long. The V end lost 4 bases, the J end lost 6 bases, and 22 bases lay between the germline ends. Germline V gene lookup returns CDR1 SGHDN and CDR2 FVKESK.

The CDR3 region has the DNA TGCGCCAGCAGGCGGACTAGCGGGGAACAAGATACGCAGTATTTT. Amino acid sequence: CASRRTSGEQDTQYF. The rearrangement joins TRBV4-1 to TRBJ2-3; 12 nucleotides align to TRBD2. The CDR3 extends over 15 amino acids. The germline V gene encodes CDR1 MGHRA and CDR2 YSYEKL. Losses at the gene ends were 6 bases for V and 5 bases for J; bases not matched to a gene: 6.

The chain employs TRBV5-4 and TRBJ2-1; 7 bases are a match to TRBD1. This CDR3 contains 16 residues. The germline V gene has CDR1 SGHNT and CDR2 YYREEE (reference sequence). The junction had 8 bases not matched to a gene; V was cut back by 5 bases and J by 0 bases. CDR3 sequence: CASRVGGVSSYNEQFF. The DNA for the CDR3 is TGTGCCAGCAGGGTAGGGGGCGTGAGCTCCTACAATGAGCAGTTCTTC.

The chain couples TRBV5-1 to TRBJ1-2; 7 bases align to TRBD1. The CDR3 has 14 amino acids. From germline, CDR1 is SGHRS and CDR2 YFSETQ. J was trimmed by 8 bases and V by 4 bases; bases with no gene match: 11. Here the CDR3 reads CASSPGQPSRGYTF. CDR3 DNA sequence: TGCGCCAGCAGCCCGGGACAGCCGTCTCGCGGCTACACCTTC.

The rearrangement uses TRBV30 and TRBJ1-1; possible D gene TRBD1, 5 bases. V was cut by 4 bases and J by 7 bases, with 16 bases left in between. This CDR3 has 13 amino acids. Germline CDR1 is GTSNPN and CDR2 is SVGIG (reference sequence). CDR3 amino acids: CAWTSYTGDEAFF. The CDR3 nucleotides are TGTGCCTGGACCTCTTATACGGGGGATGAAGCTTTCTTT. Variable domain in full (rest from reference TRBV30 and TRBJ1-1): SQTIHQWPATLVQPVGSPLSLECTVEGTSNPNLYWYRQAAGRGLQLLFYSVGIGQISSEVPQNLSASRPQDRQFILSSKKLLLSDSGFYLCAWTSYTGDEAFFGQGTRLTVV.

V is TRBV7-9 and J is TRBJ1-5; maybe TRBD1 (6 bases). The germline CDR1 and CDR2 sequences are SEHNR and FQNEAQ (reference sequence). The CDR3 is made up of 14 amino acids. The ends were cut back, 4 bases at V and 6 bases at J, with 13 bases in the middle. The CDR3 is CASSSNSQGQPQHF. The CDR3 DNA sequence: TGTGCCAGCAGCTCTAACTCACAGGGTCAGCCCCAGCATTTT.